Shown below are 14 T cell receptor beta chains from a single sample sequenced in a study of cytomegalovirus exposure and HLA in healthy donors. Amplification used 60 Vbeta primers and 13 Jbeta primers. The data were produced by immunoSEQ multiplex PCR, yet TCRdb's version contains in-frame clones alone and is incomplete. In the table there are some 70,000 clones, 65% to 70% of which are singletons. The sequencing sample was made of PBMCs. Every receptor here comes from a male donor in good health and CMV-seropositive.

This chain connects TRBV6-1 to TRBJ2-2, with TRBD2 identical over 11 bases. Germline lookup yields CDR1 MNHNS and CDR2 SASEGT. After removal of 4 bases from V and 6 bases from J, the junction contained 7 bases not matched to a gene. This CDR3 contains 16 residues. CDR3 in amino acids: CASSGLAGGPAGELFF. The CDR3 nucleotides are TGTGCCAGCAGTGGTTTAGCGGGAGGGCCAGCCGGGGAGCTGTTTTTT.

The chain carries TRBV7-9 and TRBJ2-7; D is possibly TRBD1 (6 bases). Trimming left V 5 bases short and J 2 bases short, with 13 bases between. The germline V gene has CDR1 SEHNR and CDR2 FQNEAQ (reference sequence). The CDR3 spans 14 residues. Here the CDR3 DNA reads TGTGCCAGCAGCAATCCGGGACATACCTACGAGCAGTACTTC. Translation gives CASSNPGHTYEQYF.

This rearrangement joins TRBV28 to TRBJ1-2, with TRBD1 as a possible D gene (5 bases). Germline V gene sequence: CDR1 MDHEN, CDR2 SYDVKM. Trimming stripped 4 bases from V and 6 bases from J, with 12 bases between. CDR3 length: 13 amino acids. The CDR3 is CASSSQGFHGYTF. CDR3 nucleotide sequence: TGTGCCAGCAGTTCTCAGGGATTCCATGGCTACACCTTC.

The chain carries TRBV7-2 and TRBJ2-5; no definite D call. Germline CDR1 SGHTA, CDR2 FQGNSA. Between the trimmed V and J ends, which lost 2 bases and 2 bases, there was a span of 9 bases. This CDR3 region has 14 residues. The CDR3 sequence: CASSLQQSQETQYF. CDR3 nucleotides: TGTGCCAGCAGCTTACAACAGTCGCAAGAGACCCAGTACTTC.

This chain links TRBV6-5 with TRBJ2-1; 9 positions match TRBD1. The junction had 3 bases not matched to a gene; V was cut back by 4 bases and J by 5 bases. Germline CDR1 reads MNHEY; CDR2 reads SVGAGI. The CDR3 totals 14 residues. The CDR3 loop is CASSSGTGNNEQFF. CDR3 nucleotide sequence: TGTGCCAGCAGTTCGGGGACAGGGAACAATGAGCAGTTCTTC.

V and J are TRBV30 and TRBJ2-3; D might be TRBD2 (5 bases). This CDR3 spans 15 amino acids. In germline, CDR1 is GTSNPN, CDR2 SVGIG (reference sequence). Trimming took 2 bases from V and 3 from J, leaving 15 bases between them. This CDR3 reads CAWSSLRVGTDTQYF. The DNA of the CDR3 is TGTGCCTGGAGTAGCCTGAGGGTGGGGACAGATACGCAGTATTTT.

The chain carries TRBV6-1 and TRBJ1-3, with D tentatively TRBD1 (5 bases). Deletions cut 4 bases from V and 4 bases from J, with 5 bases between. Germline loops: CDR1 MNHNS, CDR2 SASEGT. CDR3 size: 12 residues. In DNA form, the CDR3 reads TGTGCCAGCAGTGGGACAGGAAACACCATATATTTT. It encodes CASSGTGNTIYF.

The gene calls are TRBV6-6 and TRBJ2-1, with a tentative D call TRBD2 (6 bases). The CDR3 extends over 14 amino acids. Trimming took 8 bases from V and 6 from J, leaving 17 bases between them. Per the germline V gene, CDR1 is MNHNY and CDR2 is SVGAGI (reference sequence). The CDR3 region has the DNA TGTGCCAGCGTGGCTTCGGGGAGGAGCAATGAGCAGTTCTTC. Residues: CASVASGRSNEQFF.

The chain employs TRBV4-1 and TRBJ1-2, with TRBD1 as a possible D gene (5 bases). V was trimmed by 3 bases and J by 0 bases, leaving 11 bases between them. Looked up from germline, CDR1 is MGHRA and CDR2 is YSYEKL. The CDR3 extends over 15 amino acids. DNA for the CDR3: TGCGCCAGCAGCCAGCCGGGACTCACTAACTATGGCTACACCTTC. Translated, it gives CASSQPGLTNYGYTF.

The sample holds a few counts of this clone. The chain carries TRBV5-4 and TRBJ2-5, with 13 bases aligning to TRBD2. The length of the CDR3 is 16 residues. Germline lookup yields CDR1 SGHNT and CDR2 YYREEE (reference sequence). V was clipped by 4 bases and J by 2 bases; unmatched bases: 5. The CDR3 loop reads CASSPGLAGPQETQYF. As DNA, the CDR3 is TGTGCCAGCAGCCCGGGACTAGCGGGACCTCAAGAGACCCAGTACTTC. The entire variable domain, with the rest obtained from reference TRBV5-4 and TRBJ2-5, is as follows: ETGVTQSPTHLIKTRGQQVTLRCSSQSGHNTVSWYQQALGQGPQFIFQYYREEENGRGNFPPRFSGLQFPNYSSELNVNALELDDSALYLCASSPGLAGPQETQYFGPGTRLLVL.

This sequence joins TRBV7-6 and TRBJ2-5; 7 bases agree with TRBD1. V lost 5 bases to trimming and J lost 4 bases; unmatched junction nucleotides: 4. Germline CDR1 reads SGHVS; CDR2 reads FNYEAQ. CDR3 length equals 13 residues. The CDR3 here is CASSRQGLETQYF. The CDR3 region has the DNA TGTGCCAGCAGCCGACAGGGCCTAGAGACCCAGTACTTC. Combining the CDR3 with reference TRBV7-6 and TRBJ2-5 gives the whole variable domain GAGVSQSPRYKVTKRGQDVALRCDPISGHVSLYWYRQALGQGPEFLTYFNYEAQQDKSGLPNDRFSAERPEGSISTLTIQRTEQRDSAMYRCASSRQGLETQYFGPGTRLLVL.

This clone was seen only a few times. V gene TRBV7-6 combines with J gene TRBJ2-7, with a weak D call TRBD1 (5 bases). The CDR3 has 13 residues. CDR1 SGHVS and CDR2 FNYEAQ come from the germline V gene. V lost 5 bases and J lost 9, with 17 bases in between. CDR3 DNA sequence: TGTGCCAGCAGCCTTACCGAACTTGGGGCGCAGTACTTC. Translating gives CASSLTELGAQYF.

The rearrangement links TRBV2 to TRBJ1-5; D unclear. The ends were cut back, 6 bases at V and 8 bases at J, with 17 bases in the middle. This CDR3 is built from 14 residues. Germline CDR1 reads SNHLY; CDR2 reads FYNNEI. CDR3 DNA: TGTGCCAGCAGCCCCCCCTCCGGTCGGGAGCCCCAGCATTTT. Its protein product is CASSPPSGREPQHF.

This sequence joins TRBV7-2 and TRBJ1-1, with no clear D. CDR1 and CDR2 from the germline V gene are SGHTA and FQGNSA. This CDR3 spans 15 amino acids. Trimming took 8 bases from V and 11 from J, leaving 27 bases between them. The CDR3 loop reads CASAPGSTSSQRAFF. The CDR3 nucleotides are TGTGCCAGCGCGCCGGGGAGTACTTCATCCCAACGGGCTTTCTTT.